This TCR beta chain is drawn from a study of T cell responses to AZD1222 COVID-19 vaccine. Study-wide context: Pooled together were second doses at about 4 or about 12 weeks.

Study findings and constraints: White British ancestry dominated among donors, who included more females, and clonal diversity was possibly underestimated. Seropositive status at baseline applied to only five or six AZD1222 recipients. Repertoires were sampled only after the peak T cell response.

Clones were read by immunoSEQ multiplex PCR, and TCRdb kept only the in-frame ones, dropping some. Here the sample spans roughly 84,000 clones, 70% to 90% being singletons. CDR1 and CDR2 (germline): ENHRY, SYGVKD. With 7 bases clipped from V and 2 bases from J, the junction kept 7 bases outside the gene matches. This CDR3 region has 15 residues. Remarks on this clone: Its antigen remains unidentified.

The clonotype was recovered from an adult in good health. The chain recombines TRBV10-3 with TRBJ2-3, with 9 bases that match TRBD2. Sequencing was performed on peripheral blood, taken on day 0 of AZD1222 vaccination. The CDR3 region has the DNA TGTGCCATCACAGATACTAGCGGGTTCACAGATACGCAGTATTTT. Translating it yields CAITDTSGFTDTQYF.